The 3 T cell receptor beta chains given below trace back to one sample, sequenced in a study of cytomegalovirus exposure and HLA in healthy donors. This PCR relied on a set of 60 Vbeta primers and 13 Jbeta primers. The table came from immunoSEQ multiplex PCR; TCRdb's copy has only in-frame clones and leaves some out. This sample carries 120,000 or so clones, roughly 80% of them seen once, and the ten largest clones take 1% to 1.5%. The sequencing input was PBMCs. These receptors were obtained from a woman aged 30 to 39 in good health and CMV-seronegative.

The genes are TRBV6-7 and TRBJ2-4; 9 nucleotides agree with TRBD2. TRBV6-7 is known as an ORF, though its function is uncertain. This CDR3 contains 21 residues. The V segment lost 0 bases and the J segment 0 bases; nucleotides outside the gene matches: 15. The CDR3 region has the DNA TGTGCCAGCAGTTACTCAGGTGGCGGGAGGGTTCGGCTCCTAGCCAAAAACATTCAGTACTTC. Translating it yields CASSYSGGGRVRLLAKNIQYF.

This clone was seen a handful of times. The genes are TRBV9 and TRBJ2-3; no clear D. The CDR3 is 14 residues long. V shed 1 base and J shed 14 bases, with 20 bases lying between them. CDR1 is SGDLS, CDR2 YYNGEE, per germline. This chain's CDR3 is CASSVTPTLGFVYF. The CDR3 coding sequence is TGTGCCAGCAGCGTAACCCCGACCCTAGGCTTCGTGTATTTT. The full variable domain, with the rest looked up from reference TRBV9 and TRBJ2-3, is DSGVTQTPKHLITATGQRVTLRCSPRSGDLSVYWYQQSLDQGLQFLIQYYNGEERAKGNILERFSAQQFPDLHSELNLSSLELGDSALYFCASSVTPTLGFVYFGPGTRLTVL.

A single count supports this clone. The chain recombines TRBV27 with TRBJ2-6, with D uncertain. Germline loops: CDR1 MNHEY, CDR2 SMNVEV (reference sequence). This CDR3 region has 15 residues. Trimming stripped 2 bases from V and 2 bases from J, with 7 bases between. DNA for the CDR3: TGTGCCAGCAGTTTAAATTCAGCTGGGGCCAACGTCCTGACTTTC. Its protein product is CASSLNSAGANVLTF.